These 12 T cell receptor beta chains originate from one sample sequenced in a study of human T cells and chemical hapten exposure. TCRdb reanalysed the RACE reads using MiXCR and keeps one entry per CDR3 protein. The repertoire holds some 80,000 distinct CDR3 sequences, with roughly 10% as singletons. Described time point: patch test 2, 6 weeks after DPC sensitization. Treatment specified: therapeutic diphenylcyclopropenone sensitization with weekly scalp DPC. This sample comprised whole blood, obtained in connection with sensitization to the hapten diphenylcyclopropenone (DPC). The receptors were gathered from a woman aged 25 to 39 with alopecia areata. Some clones in this sample may be carry-over from other donors' samples.

This clonotype has at least ten counts. This rearrangement joins TRBV7-9 to TRBJ2-3; D is perhaps TRBD2 (5 bases). From germline, CDR1 is SEHNR and CDR2 FQNEAQ (reference sequence). The CDR3 spans 14 residues. Trimming pared 5 bases from V and 9 bases from J, leaving 18 bases between. The CDR3 loop is CASSPTGNPETQYF. The CDR3 DNA reads TGTGCCAGCAGCCCTACCGGGAACCCGGAAACGCAGTATTTT.

This clonotype has at least ten counts. The V and J genes are TRBV19 and TRBJ1-1; D is uncertain. Germline CDR1 reads LNHDA; CDR2 reads SQIVND (reference sequence). V shed 4 bases and J shed 3 bases, with 12 bases lying between them. The length of the CDR3 is 14 residues. The CDR3 sequence is CASSKSAAHTEAFF. The CDR3 DNA sequence: TGTGCCAGTAGTAAAAGTGCTGCGCACACTGAAGCTTTCTTT.

This clonotype was seen ten or more times. The V call is TRBV2, the J call TRBJ1-5; TRBD1 might be the D (5 bases). Germline CDR1 SNHLY, CDR2 FYNNEI. This CDR3 has 14 amino acids. V shed 4 bases and J shed 7 bases, with 14 bases lying between them. The CDR3 nucleotides are TGTGCCAGCAGTGGGGGCCGGGGTAGCCAGCCCCAGCATTTT. Encoded protein: CASSGGRGSQPQHF.

Ten or more counts support this clonotype. This chain joins TRBV12-3 or TRBV12-4 and TRBJ2-7, with 12 bases fitting TRBD2. With V trimmed by 6 bases and J by 0 bases, 3 bases remained unmatched. The CDR3 extends over 15 amino acids. CDR3 nucleotide sequence: TGTGCCAGCAGCCCTAGCGGGAGGGTCTCCTACGAGCAGTACTTC. The encoded protein is CASSPSGRVSYEQYF.

This clonotype was counted at least ten times. This sequence joins TRBV29-1 and TRBJ2-3, with a tentative D call TRBD1 (5 bases). Trimming left V 6 bases short and J 0 bases short, with 10 bases between. Per the germline V gene, CDR1 is SQVTM and CDR2 is ANQGSEA. The CDR3 loop spans 13 amino acids. This CDR3 is CSVLGVSTDTQYF. CDR3 in DNA: TGCAGCGTCCTAGGGGTGAGCACAGATACGCAGTATTTT.

This clonotype was seen only a few times. CDR3 nucleotide sequence: TGTGCCAGCAGCCAAGATTGGTATTCTCCTCTGGAGCAGTACTTC. Amino acid sequence: CASSQDWYSPLEQYF. The V gene is TRBV4-2, the J gene TRBJ2-7; D remains ambiguous. Germline CDR1 LGHNA, CDR2 YNFKEQ. V was trimmed by 0 bases and J by 7 bases, leaving 16 bases between them. The CDR3 extends over 15 amino acids.

J is TRBJ2-2 and V is TRBV4-3; tentatively, D is TRBD2 (7 bases). The germline V gene has CDR1 LGHNA and CDR2 YSLEER. V lost 0 bases and J lost 5, with 13 bases in between. This CDR3 spans 16 amino acids. Here the CDR3 DNA reads TGCGCCAGCAGCCAAGAGGGGGGGCTGCTAACCGGGGAGCTGTTTTTT. Its translation is CASSQEGGLLTGELFF.

The sample holds a few counts of this clonotype. The V and J genes are TRBV29-1 and TRBJ1-1, with 7 bases that match TRBD1. Trimming at V came to 6 bases and at J to 4 bases, leaving 8 bases not matched to a gene. Germline CDR1 SQVTM, CDR2 ANQGSEA. CDR3 length: 13 amino acids. CDR3 region: CSVETGHGTEAFF. The CDR3 DNA reads as TGCAGCGTGGAGACAGGGCATGGCACTGAAGCTTTCTTT.

For this clonotype: A much larger clone sits a single nucleotide away, making a read error possible. The V gene is TRBV21-1, the J gene TRBJ2-4; no check of the table's D call, TRBD1, against the DNA was made. TRBV21-1 is noted as a pseudogene. The CDR3 totals 16 residues. CDR3 residues: CASPLGGTLAINIQYF. For the CDR3, the DNA is TGTGCCTCCCCTCTCGGGGGTACACTAGCCATAAACATTCAGTACTTC.

V usage is TRBV19 and J usage is TRBJ2-1, with 13 bases identical to TRBD2. Germline V lookup: CDR1 LNHDA, CDR2 SQIVND (reference sequence). CDR3 length equals 18 residues. With V trimmed by 5 bases and J by 0 bases, 7 bases remained unmatched. CDR3 in DNA: TGTGCCAGTAGTCTCGGACTAGCGGGGGCCTCCTCCTACAATGAGCAGTTCTTC. Translation gives CASSLGLAGASSYNEQFF.

This clonotype was seen repeatedly, ten times or more. The chain has TRBV7-9 and TRBJ2-7, with unresolved D. V lost 5 bases to trimming and J lost 1 base, with 12 bases between them. CDR3 size: 14 residues. Germline-derived CDR1 and CDR2 are SEHNR and FQNEAQ (reference sequence). This CDR3 reads CASSPPNWSYEQYF. In DNA form, the CDR3 reads TGTGCCAGCAGCCCGCCAAATTGGTCCTACGAGCAGTACTTC.

This clonotype was recorded at least ten times. This rearrangement joins TRBV11-2 to TRBJ1-1; D perhaps matches TRBD1 (5 bases). Germline lookup yields CDR1 SGHAT and CDR2 FQNNGV. With 4 bases removed from V and 7 bases from J, the gap between germline ends came to 10 bases. The CDR3 is 12 amino acids. CDR3: CASSSGAYEAFF. For the CDR3, the DNA is TGTGCCAGCAGCTCCGGGGCTTATGAAGCTTTCTTT.